The 18 T cell receptor beta chains given below trace back to one sample, sequenced in a study of glioma-infiltrating T cells. The iRepertoire nested amplicon-rescue multiplex PCR amplified TCR alpha and beta CDR3s from RNA. In TCRdb, the multiplex PCR reads were re-called with MiXCR into one record per CDR3 protein. The sample has around 350,000 distinct CDR3 sequences; roughly two fifths are singletons. The sequencing input was glioma tissue, nonneoplastic brain tissue, or PBMCs (not recorded which). These TCRs come from a human donor with low-grade glioma or glioblastoma, undergoing nonglioma brain surgery, or in good health (not recorded which).

The J gene is TRBJ2-7, the V gene TRBV20-1; D uncertain. The V gene lost 5 bases and the J gene lost 4 bases, with 15 bases spanning the gap. The CDR3 is made up of 13 amino acids. The germline gives CDR1 DFQATT, CDR2 SNEGSKA (reference sequence). The CDR3 here is CSAPYSYAYEQYF. The CDR3, as DNA: TGCAGTGCTCCCTACAGCTACGCGTACGAGCAGTACTTC.

Concerning this clonotype: An end of the junction differs from the germline gene, which may be a read error. The chain employs TRBV20-1 and TRBJ2-1; D possibly uses TRBD1 or TRBD2 (5 bases each). Germline V lookup: CDR1 DFQATT, CDR2 SNEGSKA (reference sequence). The CDR3 consists of 16 residues. The CDR3 is CSAPAAGSISYDEQFF. The CDR3 coding sequence is TGCAGTGCTCCAGCCGCAGGGAGCATCTCCTACGATGAGCAGTTCTTC.

This clonotype was counted only a few times. The chain has TRBV6-6 and TRBJ2-1; D is ambiguous. Germline V gene data show CDR1 as MNHNY and CDR2 as SVGAGI (reference sequence). V was trimmed by 2 bases and J by 0 bases, leaving 8 bases between them. The CDR3 is 15 amino acids. In DNA, the CDR3 is TGTGCCAGCAGTTACCAGAGTAGCTCCTACAATGAGCAGTTCTTC. This gives the protein CASSYQSSSYNEQFF.

The rearrangement joins TRBV6-1 to TRBJ1-2; no reliable D call. The germline V gene encodes CDR1 MNHNS and CDR2 SASEGT. The CDR3 loop spans 13 amino acids. Trimming stripped 6 bases from V and 2 bases from J, with 10 bases between. The CDR3 DNA is TGTGCCAGCAGGGCAGGATTAAACTATGGCTACACCTTC. Amino acid sequence: CASRAGLNYGYTF.

The chain uses TRBV19 and TRBJ2-7, with 7 nucleotides matching TRBD2. This CDR3 comprises 13 residues. Germline V gene lookup returns CDR1 LNHDA and CDR2 SQIVND (reference sequence). V was clipped by 8 bases and J by 0 bases; unmatched bases: 4. DNA for the CDR3: TGTGCCAGTTCTACTAGCGCCTCCTACGAGCAGTACTTC. Its protein product is CASSTSASYEQYF.

About this clonotype itself: Without the conserved terminal phenylalanine or tryptophan, this CDR3 likely stems from a read error. V usage is TRBV20-1 and J usage is TRBJ2-7; unclear D gene. V was trimmed by 3 bases and J by 3 bases, leaving 12 bases between them. Germline lookup yields CDR1 DFQATT and CDR2 SNEGSKA (reference sequence). There are 13 residues in the CDR3. The CDR3 region has the DNA TGCAGTGCTAGTGGCCGCAGTGACTACGAGCAGTACTTA. It translates to CSASGRSDYEQYL.

V is TRBV27 and J is TRBJ2-1; a possible D gene is TRBD1 (6 bases). Germline CDR1 and CDR2: MNHEY and SMNVEV (reference sequence). V was pared by 2 bases and J by 6 bases, with 20 bases between. The CDR3 spans 17 residues. CDR3 nucleotides: TGTGCCAGCAGTTTAGTTGGTTTCAGGGGAGTGGGCAATGAGCAGTTCTTC. This codes for CASSLVGFRGVGNEQFF.

This clonotype was recorded many times. The CDR3 loop reads CASSPPGANTEAFF. CDR3 nucleotides: TGTGCCAGCAGTCCCCCGGGGGCGAACACTGAAGCTTTCTTT. The chain employs TRBV6-1 and TRBJ1-1, with a weak D call TRBD1 (6 bases). The V gene's germline CDR1 is MNHNS and CDR2 SASEGT. V was trimmed by 5 bases and J by 1 base, leaving 11 bases between them. The CDR3 length is 14 residues.

This clonotype was found once. J is TRBJ1-6 and V is TRBV4-3; tentative D call: TRBD1 (5 bases). V lost 6 bases and J lost 5, with 14 bases in between. Per germline, CDR1 LGHNA and CDR2 YSLEER. This CDR3 is 15 amino acids long. The CDR3 DNA reads TGCGCCAGCAGGCCAGGGTCTGGGAATAATTCACCCCTCCACTTT. Its protein is CASRPGSGNNSPLHF.

As DNA, the CDR3 is TGTGCCAGCAACCTGGCACTATGGGTCACTGAAGCTTTCTTT. It codes for CASNLALWVTEAFF. This sequence joins TRBV19 and TRBJ1-1; no definite D call. CDR3 length: 14 amino acids. V was shortened by 9 bases and J by 4 bases, with 18 bases between the two germline ends. Per the germline V gene, CDR1 is LNHDA and CDR2 is SQIVND (reference sequence).

In regard to this clonotype: Just one base apart from a much larger clone, this may be a read error. The V gene is TRBV6-2 or TRBV6-3, the J gene TRBJ2-3, with D possibly being TRBD1 (5 bases). CDR1 and CDR2 from the germline V gene are MNHEY and SVGEGT. This CDR3 has 15 residues. This chain's CDR3 is CASSVQGHRTDRQYF. The CDR3 bases are TGTGCCAGCAGTGTGCAGGGTCACAGAACAGATAGGCAGTATTTT.

The chain employs TRBV19 and TRBJ1-2; D is uncertain. This CDR3 region has 17 residues. The V and J ends lost 0 bases and 8 bases respectively, with 22 bases between them. Germline V lookup: CDR1 LNHDA, CDR2 SQIVND (reference sequence). The CDR3 nucleotides read TGTGCCAGTAGTATAGATGGGTCCCGAGCGGGAAGAGGCGGCTACACCTTC. Translation gives CASSIDGSRAGRGGYTF.

The chain links TRBV29-1 to TRBJ2-3; 9 nucleotides line up with TRBD2. The CDR3 length is 15 residues. The V and J ends lost 6 bases and 0 bases, in that order; junction bases with no gene match: 7. Germline V CDR1 and CDR2: SQVTM, ANQGSEA. CDR3 in DNA: TGCAGCGTCGTGCTAGCGGGACCTAGCACAGATACGCAGTATTTT. It translates to CSVVLAGPSTDTQYF.

In its sample, this clonotype was seen a few times. The chain couples TRBV5-4 to TRBJ2-7; 8 nucleotides agree with TRBD2. The germline CDR1 and CDR2 sequences are SGHNT and YYREEE (reference sequence). V was clipped by 2 bases and J by 2 bases; unmatched bases: 6. The CDR3 has 15 residues. The CDR3 nucleotides read TGTGCCAGCAGCTTAGGAGCGGGAGCTCCCTACGAGCAGTACTTC. It yields the protein CASSLGAGAPYEQYF.

In regard to this clonotype: Given a much more abundant clone one base away, this may be a read error. CDR3 coding DNA: TGCAGTGCTAGAGATTGGGACAGGGGTAACAATCAGCCCGAGCATTTT. This sequence encodes CSARDWDRGNNQPEHF. This rearrangement joins TRBV20-1 to TRBJ1-5, with TRBD1 matching over 10 bases. The CDR3 length is 16 residues. Germline CDR1 and CDR2: DFQATT and SNEGSKA (reference sequence).

This clonotype has a handful of counts. V gene TRBV7-9 combines with J gene TRBJ2-1; D call uncertain. Germline assignment: CDR1 SEHNR and CDR2 FQNEAQ (reference sequence). The CDR3 is made up of 12 amino acids. Trimming left V 5 bases short and J 7 bases short, with 9 bases between. CDR3: CASSTLRNEQFF. CDR3 DNA: TGTGCCAGCAGCACCCTGAGAAATGAGCAGTTCTTC.

This clonotype was seen many times. The rearrangement joins TRBV6-1 to TRBJ2-3, with 7 nucleotides matching TRBD2. Germline values: CDR1 MNHNS, CDR2 SASEGT. The length of the CDR3 is 16 residues. The junction had 11 bases not matched to a gene; V was cut back by 6 bases and J by 2 bases. The CDR3 sequence is CASSPLGGSTTDTQYF. For the CDR3, the DNA is TGTGCCAGCAGCCCCCTGGGCGGGAGTACCACAGATACGCAGTATTTT.

Note on this clonotype: The CDR3 end shows no conserved phenylalanine or tryptophan, and so a read error is likely. J is TRBJ1-5 and V is TRBV20-1; the D is unclear. V was cut by 5 bases and J by 4 bases, with 15 bases left in between. The CDR3 totals 14 residues. Per the germline V gene, CDR1 is DFQATT and CDR2 is SNEGSKA (reference sequence). The CDR3 DNA sequence: TGCAGTGCTTGGACTAGTTCGGGAAATCAGCCCCAGCATCTT. Translated, it gives CSAWTSSGNQPQHL.